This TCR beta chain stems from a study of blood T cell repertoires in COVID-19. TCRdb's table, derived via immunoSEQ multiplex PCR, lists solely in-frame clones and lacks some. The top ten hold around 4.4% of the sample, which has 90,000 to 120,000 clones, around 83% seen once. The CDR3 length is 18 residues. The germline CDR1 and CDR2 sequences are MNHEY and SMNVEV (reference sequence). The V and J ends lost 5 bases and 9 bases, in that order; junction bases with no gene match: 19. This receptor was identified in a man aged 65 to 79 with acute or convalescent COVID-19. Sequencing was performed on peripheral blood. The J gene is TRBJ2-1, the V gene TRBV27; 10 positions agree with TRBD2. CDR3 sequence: CASSLPRKVSGGASEQFF. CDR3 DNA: TGTGCCAGCAGTCTACCCCGTAAGGTGAGCGGGGGGGCGAGTGAGCAGTTCTTC.